The clone carrying this T cell receptor beta chain came up many times. Its target is unknown. This record belongs to a study of T cells in Graves' hyperthyroidism and ophthalmopathy. In germline, CDR1 is MDHEN, CDR2 SYDVKM. The CDR3 has 16 residues. Between the trimmed V and J ends, which lost 5 bases and 1 base, there was a span of 15 bases. On the basis of clinical symptoms, serum thyroxine and TRAb, thyroid ultrasound and orbital computed tomography, diagnoses were made. PBMCs were obtained from approximately 10 ml fresh peripheral blood. Study-wide points: Most thyroid-expanded clonotypes above 0.001 were also found in blood.

Researchers took RNA transcripts and amplified the TCR beta CDR3 regions from them. HTBI primers were employed in a first-round RT-PCR of the TCR CDR3. TCRdb processed the multiplex PCR reads anew with MiXCR; each CDR3 protein has one entry. Of under 400,000 distinct CDR3 sequences in the sample, about 13% were seen once. Sequenced input: blood. The source is a woman between 18 and 29 years old with Graves' hyperthyroidism. The chain uses TRBV28 and TRBJ1-3, with D hard to call. DNA of the CDR3: TGTGCCAGCAGTCCCCCCAGCGTGAGATCTGGAAACACCATATATTTT. Protein sequence: CASSPPSVRSGNTIYF.